This T cell receptor (beta chain) was sequenced during a study of regulatory T cells in long-lasting Graves disease. On the study more broadly: Those with persistent Graves' disease had received antithyroid drugs for over 5 years with positive TSH receptor antibodies.

Study-wide points: The TCR repertoire of persistent Graves' patients was less diverse than that of newly diagnosed ones. TRBV28, TRBJ1-2 and TRBJ2-5 were favored in persistent disease.

Construction of the TCR beta libraries employed iRepertoire HTBI primers in conjunction with Arm-PCR of CDR3 regions. TCRdb analysed the multiplex PCR reads with MiXCR anew, one entry per CDR3 protein. The sample lists about 430,000 distinct CDR3 sequences, 21% occurring once. Worth noting for this clonotype: The antigen remains unidentified. This sequence may be a read error, since a much larger clone differs from it by one base.

The CDR3 length is 17 residues. CDR1 and CDR2 (germline): MNHEY, SVGEGT. V dropped 6 bases and J dropped 8 bases, with 23 bases sitting between them. Time point indicated: persistent/refractory GD, antithyroid drugs over 5 years with positive TRAb. With RNA extracted from PBMCs as input, the TCR library was made. The TCR comes from a female donor with Graves disease. Source: peripheral blood mononuclear cells (PBMCs), taken when the disease was refractory, from a patient treated with antithyroid drugs. This rearrangement joins TRBV6-2 or TRBV6-3 to TRBJ1-6, with D possibly being TRBD1 (6 bases). The CDR3 DNA follows: TGTGCCAGCAGCCCCGGGACACCACGAAGGAAGGATTCACCCCTCCACTTT. Protein: CASSPGTPRRKDSPLHF.